This record concerns one TCR beta chain sequence. This sample stems from a study of T cell responses to AZD1222 COVID-19 vaccine. V dropped 0 bases and J dropped 6 bases, with 3 bases sitting between them. The germline V gene encodes CDR1 MNHEY and CDR2 SVGEGT. The CDR3 covers 12 residues. Repertoires were generated with immunoSEQ multiplex PCR, while TCRdb's copy carries only in-frame clones and drops some. Of about 92,000 clones listed, roughly nine tenths were seen once; the top ten hold around 6.9%. This receptor was taken from an adult in good health. Sequenced material: peripheral blood, taken on day 0 of AZD1222 vaccination. This chain connects TRBV6-2 or TRBV6-3 to TRBJ1-5; no firm D call. For the CDR3, the DNA is TGTGCCAGCAGTTACTCAAGTCAGCCCCAGCATTTT. Its translation is CASSYSSQPQHF.